This TCR beta chain is from a study of blood T cell repertoires in COVID-19. Overall study context: PBMCs, B-cell-depleted T cells, or T cells provided the cDNA or gDNA that made up the material.

TCRdb keeps only in-frame clones here, not all; method: immunoSEQ multiplex PCR. In the table there are tens of thousands of clones, roughly 84% of which are singletons. CDR1 and CDR2 (germline): LGHDT, YNNKEL (reference sequence). The CDR3 is made up of 16 amino acids. V lost 3 bases to trimming and J lost 9 bases, with 21 bases between them. This clone was found a few times. The V gene is TRBV3-1 (or the pseudogene TRBV3-2), the J gene TRBJ1-5; tentatively, D is TRBD1 (6 bases). What was sequenced was peripheral blood. This receptor was taken from a man aged 50-60 years with acute or convalescent COVID-19. This CDR3 is CASSHGGEDSMAPQHF. The CDR3 coding sequence is TGTGCCAGCAGCCATGGAGGAGAGGACAGTATGGCGCCCCAGCATTTT.